This T cell receptor beta chain was obtained from a study of T cells in localized non-small cell lung cancer. Study results and caveats: The greatest T cell clonality was found in uninvolved adjacent lung (higher than in tumor). Among the top 100 tumor clones, a median approximately 62 appeared in adjacent lung.

Assay: immunoSEQ multiplex PCR; the TCRdb copy retains only in-frame clones and omits some. The repertoire includes tens of thousands of clones, 82% of them detected once, and roughly 17% sits in the top ten. Germline V lookup: CDR1 SGHNT, CDR2 YENEEA. V shed 4 bases, J shed 5 bases, and the junction held 6 bases outside the gene matches. The CDR3 length is 14 residues. Regarding this clone: Its cognate antigen is unknown.

Here the sequenced sample was peripheral blood, taken before any cancer treatment. The V and J genes are TRBV11-3 and TRBJ1-1; 8 nucleotides line up with TRBD1. This clonotype was obtained from a male donor aged 60 or over with stage III squamous cell lung carcinoma. This CDR3 is CASSSARQGTEAFF. CDR3 sequence (DNA): TGTGCCAGCAGCTCGGCCCGACAGGGGACTGAAGCTTTCTTT.